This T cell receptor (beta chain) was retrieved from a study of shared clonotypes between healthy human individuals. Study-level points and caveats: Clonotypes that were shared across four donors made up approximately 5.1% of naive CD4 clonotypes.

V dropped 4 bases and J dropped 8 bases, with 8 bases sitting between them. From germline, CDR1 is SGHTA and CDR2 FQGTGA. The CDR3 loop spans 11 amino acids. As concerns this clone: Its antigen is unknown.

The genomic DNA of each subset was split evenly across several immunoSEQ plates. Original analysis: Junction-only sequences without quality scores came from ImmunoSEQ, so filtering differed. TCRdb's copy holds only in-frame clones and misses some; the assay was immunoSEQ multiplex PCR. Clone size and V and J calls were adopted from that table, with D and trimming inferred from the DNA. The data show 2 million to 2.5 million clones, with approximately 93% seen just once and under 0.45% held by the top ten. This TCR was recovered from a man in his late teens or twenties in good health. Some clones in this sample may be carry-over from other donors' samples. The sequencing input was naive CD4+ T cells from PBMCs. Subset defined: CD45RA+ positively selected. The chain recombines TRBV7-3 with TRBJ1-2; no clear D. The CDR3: CASSSSIGYTF. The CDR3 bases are TGTGCCAGCAGCTCTTCCATAGGCTACACCTTC.